This TCR beta chain was documented in a study of T-cell reconstitution after alpha-beta-depleted transplantation in children. Only a few counts were recorded for this clonotype. From germline, CDR1 is SQVTM and CDR2 ANQGSEA. V lost 4 bases to trimming and J lost 3 bases; unmatched junction nucleotides: 3. The length of the CDR3 is 14 residues. Construction of the TCRbeta library involved unique molecular identifiers. TCRdb redid the calling of the PCR reads with MiXCR, one entry per CDR3 protein. The top ten hold about 4% of the sample, which has around 600,000 distinct CDR3 sequences, over 9.5% seen once.

The input for sequencing was PBMCs from the stem cell graft donor, taken from the stem cell graft. The chain has TRBV29-1 and TRBJ2-6; 7 bases align to TRBD2. This receptor was identified in a human donor who donated a stem cell graft to a child with acute myeloid leukemia. CDR3 sequence: CSVAGGGGANVLTF. DNA for the CDR3: TGCAGCGTTGCGGGGGGAGGTGGGGCCAACGTCCTGACTTTC.